The sequence of this T cell receptor (beta chain) was determined in a study of monozygotic twins with inflammatory bowel disease. The CDR3 runs to 15 residues. Reprocessing the 5' RACE reads, TCRdb reports a single entry for every CDR3 protein and omits DNA. Across a few hundred thousand distinct CDR3 sequences, the top ten clones capture just over 2.5% of the sample. The sample taken for sequencing was blood. This chain links TRBV12-3 or TRBV12-4 with TRBJ2-1; without DNA, the TCRdb call of TRBD1 cannot be checked. The clonotype originates from a human donor with ulcerative colitis or Crohn's disease, or a healthy co-twin of an affected twin (not recorded which). The CDR3 loop reads CASSLMQTLVNEQFF.